The rows below give T cell receptor beta chains drawn from one sample of a study of cytomegalovirus exposure and HLA in healthy donors. Assay: immunoSEQ multiplex PCR; the TCRdb copy retains only in-frame clones and omits some. The repertoire holds tens of thousands of clones, with roughly 60% as singletons. Sequenced input: PBMCs. These receptors all come from a human donor in good health. Each CDR3 is given with its conserved first and last residue. D genes are given only for firm matches. For some rows the clone size is stated as once, few or many, or as a class when expanded; others skip it.

V	size	J	D	DNA	CDR3
TRBV25-1	.	TRBJ1-6	.	TGTGCCAGCAGTGAACGGGCAGGGGTCGGTTCACCCCTCCACTTT	CASSERAGVGSPLHF
TRBV7-2	.	TRBJ1-2	.	TGTGCCAGCAGCTATCAAGGGGAGGGCTATGGCTACACCTTC	CASSYQGEGYGYTF
TRBV11-2	.	TRBJ2-2	.	TGTGCCAGCAAGTCCCAGGTGAACACCGGGGAGCTGTTTTTT	CASKSQVNTGELFF
TRBV7-9	once	TRBJ2-3	TRBD2	TGTGCCAGCAGCCCAGCTAGCGGGGGGGCCAATACGCAGTATTTT	CASSPASGGANTQYF
TRBV19	few	TRBJ2-7	.	TGTGCCAGTAGTACCCGGACAGAGGTAAACTACGAGCAGTACTTC	CASSTRTEVNYEQYF
TRBV6-6	.	TRBJ1-3	.	TGTGCCAGCAGGCTTCAACAGGGAGACTCTGGAAACACCATATATTTT	CASRLQQGDSGNTIYF
TRBV7-9	few	TRBJ1-2	TRBD1	TGTGCCAGCAGCTTAGGGACAGGGGGAAGTGGCTACACCTTC	CASSLGTGGSGYTF
TRBV19	.	TRBJ2-7	.	TGTGCCAGTAGCCCCCTCGGGGACGAGCAGTACTTC	CASSPLGDEQYF
TRBV30	.	TRBJ1-3	.	TGTGCCTGGAGTGACTTCGCTCAGGCCATATATTTT	CAWSDFAQAIYF
TRBV2	.	TRBJ1-5	TRBD1	TGTGCCAGCAGTGACGTCAGGGGGCTGAGTCAGCCCCAGCATTTT	CASSDVRGLSQPQHF
TRBV19	.	TRBJ1-5	.	TGTGCCAGTATTAGGACCGGGGACAATCAGCCCCAGCATTTT	CASIRTGDNQPQHF
TRBV5-3	.	TRBJ1-5	TRBD1	TGTGCCAGAGAAGTTTGGACAGGGTTTCAGCCCCAGCATTTT	CAREVWTGFQPQHF
TRBV28	few	TRBJ1-4	TRBD1	TGTGCCAGCAGTTCTACCGGGACAGGGAATGAAAAACTGTTTTTT	CASSSTGTGNEKLFF
TRBV15	.	TRBJ1-5	.	TGTGCCACCAGCAGAGTCACCAGGGGTCATCAGCCCCAGCATTTT	CATSRVTRGHQPQHF
TRBV5-1	.	TRBJ2-7	.	TGCGCCAGCAGCTTGGCCGGGGGGACAGAGCAGTACTTC	CASSLAGGTEQYF
TRBV6-5	.	TRBJ1-4	TRBD1	TGTGCCAGCAGTTACACACGGACAGGGAGTGAAAAACTGTTTTTT	CASSYTRTGSEKLFF
TRBV19	few	TRBJ1-2	.	TGTGCCAGTAGTATTGATGAGGAACGCGGCTACACCTTC	CASSIDEERGYTF
TRBV5-3	.	TRBJ2-6	.	TGTGCCAGAAGCTTGCCTGTCTCTGGGGCCAACGTCCTGACTTTC	CARSLPVSGANVLTF
TRBV7-9	.	TRBJ1-1	.	TGTGCCAGCAGCTCCTCGGCAGGGCTACTGAACACTGAAGCTTTCTTT	CASSSSAGLLNTEAFF
TRBV5-1	few	TRBJ2-2	TRBD2	TGCGCCAGCAGGGCTAGCGGGGGGCTCACCACCGGGGAGCTGTTTTTT	CASRASGGLTTGELFF
TRBV6-5	.	TRBJ1-2	.	TGTGCCAGCAGTTACTCGTCAGGGCGCGGCGGCTACACCTTC	CASSYSSGRGGYTF
TRBV6-5	few	TRBJ2-7	TRBD1	TGTGCCAGCAGCAGGATCAGGGGGTACGAGCAGTACTTC	CASSRIRGYEQYF
TRBV19	.	TRBJ1-5	TRBD1	TGTGCCAGTAGCTTGACAGGGAAGGGCAATCAGCCCCAGCATTTT	CASSLTGKGNQPQHF
TRBV2	.	TRBJ1-6	TRBD1	TGTGCCAGCAGCTCCCAGGGGGCAAATAATTCACCCCTCCACTTT	CASSSQGANNSPLHF
TRBV7-3	.	TRBJ2-3	TRBD2	TGTGCCAGCAGCTTAGGGATCGGCGGGGGGGCCCCCACAGATACGCAGTATTTT	CASSLGIGGGAPTDTQYF
TRBV6-5	few	TRBJ1-2	TRBD1	TGTGCCAGCAGTCACGGGACAGGGGCTAACTATGGCTACACCTTC	CASSHGTGANYGYTF
TRBV11-2	few	TRBJ2-5	.	TGTGCCAGCAGCCCACGCGGATCCCTGTACCAAGAGACCCAGTACTTC	CASSPRGSLYQETQYF
TRBV5-4	.	TRBJ2-2	.	TGTGCCAGCAGCTTACAGGGGGGGCGTAGTACCGGGGAGCTGTTTTTT	CASSLQGGRSTGELFF
TRBV7-2	.	TRBJ2-7	TRBD2	TGTGCCAGCAGCCTGGATCGCGGGGGGGGCTACGAGCAGTACTTC	CASSLDRGGGYEQYF
TRBV11-2	.	TRBJ2-7	.	TGTGCCAGCAGCGACCAGTGGGCGTCCTACGAGCAGTACTTC	CASSDQWASYEQYF
TRBV18	.	TRBJ1-2	TRBD1	TGTGCCAGCTCACGGGACAGGGAGGATGGCTACACCTTC	CASSRDREDGYTF
TRBV4-3	.	TRBJ2-7	.	TGCGCCAGCAGCCAAGATGAGGCGGGGTGGAACGAGCAGTACTTC	CASSQDEAGWNEQYF
TRBV14	.	TRBJ1-3	.	TGTGCCAGCAGCCAAGACCTAGCCCACTCTGGAAACACCATATATTTT	CASSQDLAHSGNTIYF
TRBV4-2	.	TRBJ1-3	.	TGTGCCAGCAGCCACAGGGAGGGTGACACCATATATTTT	CASSHREGDTIYF
TRBV7-9	.	TRBJ1-2	.	TGTGCCAGCAGCATGAACGGGGTCAGGGAGGGTGGCTACACCTTC	CASSMNGVREGGYTF
TRBV5-5	.	TRBJ2-2	.	TGTGCCAGCAGTGCTACTCGGAACACCGGGGAGCTGTTTTTT	CASSATRNTGELFF
TRBV9	.	TRBJ2-1	TRBD2	TGTGCCAGCACTACTAGCGGGGGGGCTTACAATGAGCAGTTCTTC	CASTTSGGAYNEQFF
TRBV27	.	TRBJ1-2	TRBD1	TGTGCCAGCAGTTGGACAGGGATGAGTGGCTACACCTTC	CASSWTGMSGYTF
TRBV6-1	.	TRBJ2-7	.	TGTGCCAGCAGTGACCAGGGGTCACGATCCTACGAGCAGTACTTC	CASSDQGSRSYEQYF
TRBV19	.	TRBJ1-4	.	TGTGCCAGTACAACAGGGTTGGGCGAAAAACTGTTTTTT	CASTTGLGEKLFF
TRBV14	.	TRBJ1-6	.	TGTGCCAGCAGCCAAGGAGCCGGCTCCTATAATTCACCCCTCCACTTT	CASSQGAGSYNSPLHF
TRBV5-1	.	TRBJ1-4	TRBD1	TGCGCCAGCAGCACCGGACAGGCCGAGACTACTGAAAAACTGTTTTTT	CASSTGQAETTEKLFF
TRBV9	.	TRBJ1-6	.	TGTGCCAGCAGCGTAGATCCGTCTTCCAATTCACCCCTCCACTTT	CASSVDPSSNSPLHF
TRBV18	.	TRBJ1-3	.	TGTGCCAGCTCACCACAGGGGGTCGGTGGAAACACCATATATTTT	CASSPQGVGGNTIYF
TRBV18	.	TRBJ2-7	.	TGTGCCAGCTCGTTAACCATACAGGGAACAAGGTACGAGCAGTACTTC	CASSLTIQGTRYEQYF
TRBV7-8	.	TRBJ2-7	TRBD2	TGTGCCAGCAGCGTAATAAAGCGGGGGGCGTCCTACGAGCAGTACTTC	CASSVIKRGASYEQYF
TRBV7-3	few	TRBJ2-7	.	TGTGCCAGCAGCCCCACAGGGTCCTACGAGCAGTACTTC	CASSPTGSYEQYF
TRBV9	.	TRBJ1-4	.	TGTGCCAGCAGCGGAGGCCGGGGGGATGAAAAACTGTTTTTT	CASSGGRGDEKLFF
TRBV7-3	.	TRBJ2-1	TRBD1	TGTGCCAGCAGCCTGGACAGGGCGTACAATGAGCAGTTCTTC	CASSLDRAYNEQFF
TRBV5-1	.	TRBJ2-2	.	TGCGCCAGCAGCGAAGGAGCCCCCGGGGAGCTGTTTTTT	CASSEGAPGELFF